A single sample gave rise to the 30 T cell receptor beta chains below, sequenced in a study of T cells in Graves' hyperthyroidism and ophthalmopathy. TCR beta CDR3 region amplification was performed from RNA transcripts. The HTBI primer set was used in a first-round RT-PCR of the TCR CDR3. TCRdb used MiXCR to reprocess the multiplex PCR reads, holding one entry per CDR3 protein. Altogether some 300,000 distinct CDR3 sequences are present, about 13% being singletons, with the ten largest covering roughly 8.2%. The material sequenced was blood. All receptors come from a woman between 40 and 55 years old with Graves' hyperthyroidism.

This clonotype was counted many times. The genes are TRBV9 and TRBJ2-2; no clear D. Germline loops: CDR1 SGDLS, CDR2 YYNGEE. The CDR3 covers 12 residues. CDR3 amino acids: CASSGNTGELFF. Written as DNA, the CDR3 is TGTGCTTCGTCGGGGAACACCGGGGAGCTGTTTTTT. The whole variable domain, filled in from reference TRBV9 and TRBJ2-2, reads DSGVTQTPKHLITATGQRVTLRCSPRSGDLSVYWYQQSLDQGLQFLIQYYNGEERAKGNILERFSAQQFPDLHSELNLSSLELGDSALYFCASSGNTGELFFGEGSRLTVL.

This clonotype came up a few times. A read error may be the cause here, since a much bigger clone is one base away. The missing conserved phenylalanine or tryptophan at the end of this CDR3 makes a read error likely. This sequence joins TRBV27 and TRBJ2-5; no reliable D call. V gave up 7 bases and J gave up 4 bases, with 4 bases separating them. CDR1 is MNHEY and CDR2 is SMNVEV in the germline V gene (reference sequence). CDR3 length equals 10 residues. CDR3 region: CASMGETQYS. As DNA, the CDR3 is TGTGCCAGCATGGGAGAGACCCAGTACTCC.

This clonotype appeared many times. The V call is TRBV7-2, the J call TRBJ2-1, with D perhaps TRBD2 (5 bases). Trimming shortened V by 8 bases and J by 7 bases, and 15 bases separated the two germline ends. This CDR3 contains 13 residues. Germline V gene lookup returns CDR1 SGHTA and CDR2 FQGNSA. The CDR3 protein is CASSSRRENEQFF. CDR3 DNA: TGTGCCAGCTCTAGCCGTAGGGAGAATGAGCAGTTCTTC.

The chain uses TRBV7-2 and TRBJ2-5; 14 nucleotides line up with TRBD2. The germline V gene encodes CDR1 SGHTA and CDR2 FQGNSA. V lost 3 bases to trimming and J lost 5 bases; unmatched junction nucleotides: 5. The CDR3 totals 16 residues. Written as DNA, the CDR3 is TGTGCCAGCAGCTTGGGACTAGCGGGAGAGTATGAGACCCAGTACTTC. Its protein is CASSLGLAGEYETQYF.

This clonotype was picked up many times. The chain uses TRBV6-1 and TRBJ1-1, with a tentative D call TRBD1 (5 bases). Germline loops: CDR1 MNHNS, CDR2 SASEGT. V lost 4 bases and J lost 11, with 14 bases in between. CDR3 length: 12 residues. This CDR3 is CASSAGALRAFF. CDR3 coding DNA: TGTGCCAGCAGTGCCGGGGCCCTCAGGGCTTTCTTT.

This clonotype was counted many times. This rearrangement joins TRBV6-1 to TRBJ1-1; unclear D gene. CDR1 and CDR2 (germline): MNHNS, SASEGT. This CDR3 has 15 residues. Trimming took off 5 bases at V and 2 bases at J, with 15 bases between the two ends. CDR3 in amino acids: CASSLNRVINTEAFF. In nucleotides, the CDR3 is TGTGCCAGCAGTCTTAACCGGGTCATTAACACTGAAGCTTTCTTT.

This clonotype has at least ten counts. The V call is TRBV20-1, the J call TRBJ2-7; 10 bases line up with TRBD1. Trimming took 5 bases from V and 3 from J; bases not matched to a gene: 7. This CDR3 is 14 amino acids long. Germline lookup yields CDR1 DFQATT and CDR2 SNEGSKA (reference sequence). The CDR3 sequence is CSAAGQGERYEQYF. The DNA of the CDR3 is TGCAGTGCTGCCGGACAGGGGGAGCGCTACGAGCAGTACTTC.

In this sample, this clonotype turned up many times. The chain links TRBV7-8 to TRBJ2-3, with D perhaps assigned TRBD1 or TRBD2 (5 bases each). Germline values: CDR1 SGHVS, CDR2 FQNEAQ. Trimming took off 1 base at V and 5 bases at J, with 10 bases between the two ends. The CDR3 runs to 14 residues. CDR3 bases: TGTGCCAGCAGCTTAGAAGGGACGGGAGATACGCAGTATTTT. Amino acids: CASSLEGTGDTQYF. The whole variable domain, remainder taken from reference TRBV7-8 and TRBJ2-3, is GAGVSQSPRYKVAKRGQDVALRCDPISGHVSLFWYQQALGQGPEFLTYFQNEAQLDKSGLPSDRFFAERPEGSVSTLKIQRTQQEDSAVYLCASSLEGTGDTQYFGPGTRLTVL.

In its sample, this clonotype was seen many times. This chain links TRBV14 with TRBJ2-7; D is uncertain. V was shortened by 1 base and J by 2 bases, with 12 bases between the two germline ends. Germline CDR1 reads SGHDN; CDR2 reads FVKESK. The CDR3 totals 15 residues. Here the CDR3 reads CASSQVSGIPYEQYF. In nucleotides, the CDR3 is TGTGCCAGCAGCCAAGTGTCTGGAATTCCCTACGAGCAGTACTTC.

J is TRBJ2-7 and V is TRBV4-1; 7 nucleotides match TRBD2. Germline V lookup: CDR1 MGHRA, CDR2 YSYEKL. The V gene end was trimmed by 2 bases and the J gene end by 0 bases; junction bases not matched to a gene: 7. CDR3 size: 16 residues. Here the CDR3 DNA reads TGCGCCAGCAGCCAAACGACGGGGGGAAGCTCCTACGAGCAGTACTTC. Amino acid sequence: CASSQTTGGSSYEQYF.

This clonotype was observed at least ten times. The chain combines TRBV29-1 with TRBJ1-4; TRBD1 matches 7 bases. The CDR3 runs 15 residues. Trimming took 0 bases from V and 7 from J; bases not matched to a gene: 8. Germline values: CDR1 SQVTM, CDR2 ANQGSEA. The CDR3 spells CSVEDETGTGEKLFF. DNA for the CDR3: TGCAGCGTTGAAGATGAGACAGGGACGGGTGAAAAACTGTTTTTT.

With respect to this clonotype: The conserved closing phenylalanine or tryptophan is absent in this CDR3, likely reflecting a read error. The J gene is TRBJ2-3, the V gene TRBV3-1; 12 bases line up with TRBD2. CDR1 is LGHDT, CDR2 YNNKEL, per germline (reference sequence). The CDR3 runs 16 residues. CDR3 residues: CASSQGLAGAADMQYV. CDR3 DNA sequence: TGTGCCAGCAGCCAAGGACTAGCGGGAGCTGCAGATATGCAGTATGTT.

This clonotype showed up many times. This chain connects TRBV7-9 to TRBJ2-3; D is undetermined. Trimming left V 4 bases short and J 1 base short, with 12 bases between. The CDR3 consists of 15 residues. CDR1 is SEHNR, CDR2 FQNEAQ, per germline (reference sequence). This CDR3 reads CASSSSRLRTDTQYF. The CDR3 DNA reads TGTGCCAGCAGCTCCAGCAGGTTACGCACAGATACGCAGTATTTT.

The chain joins TRBV4-1 to TRBJ1-6, with 9 bases identical to TRBD1. The CDR3 runs to 16 residues. Trimming removed 0 bases from V and 8 bases from J; junction bases left unmatched: 5. From germline, CDR1 is MGHRA and CDR2 YSYEKL. The CDR3 protein is CASSQDRTGVYSPLHF. The CDR3 DNA reads as TGCGCCAGCAGCCAAGATCGGACAGGGGTTTATTCACCCCTCCACTTT.

This clonotype was detected many times. This chain connects TRBV2 to TRBJ1-3, with 7 bases identical to TRBD1. From germline, CDR1 is SNHLY and CDR2 FYNNEI. V was clipped by 4 bases and J by 0 bases; unmatched bases: 3. This CDR3 has 15 amino acids. Here the CDR3 DNA reads TGTGCCAGCAGTGCTTGGACAGGCTCTGGAAACACCATATATTTT. Translating gives CASSAWTGSGNTIYF.

There are a few counts of this clonotype. CDR3 DNA: TGTGCCAGCAGCTTTCCACAGGGATTTGACTATGGCTACACCTTC. Protein: CASSFPQGFDYGYTF. J is TRBJ1-2 and V is TRBV7-9, with TRBD1 as a possible D gene (6 bases). CDR3 length: 15 residues. Germline V gene lookup returns CDR1 SEHNR and CDR2 FQNEAQ (reference sequence). V was pared by 3 bases and J by 3 bases, with 14 bases between.

This clonotype was recorded at least ten times. The rearrangement uses TRBV7-9 and TRBJ1-1; TRBD1 matches 9 bases. Germline CDR1 and CDR2: SEHNR and FQNEAQ (reference sequence). With 5 bases clipped from V and 5 bases from J, the junction kept 6 bases outside the gene matches. The CDR3 covers 14 residues. The CDR3 DNA sequence: TGTGCCAGCAGCCTGGACAGGGGATATACTGAAGCTTTCTTT. Translated: CASSLDRGYTEAFF.

This clonotype was counted only a few times. V and J are TRBV27 and TRBJ1-2; TRBD1 is a possible D gene (5 bases). Germline V gene data show CDR1 as MNHEY and CDR2 as SMNVEV (reference sequence). The CDR3 loop spans 13 amino acids. V lost 2 bases to trimming and J lost 7 bases, with 11 bases between them. The CDR3 nucleotides are TGTGCCAGCAGTTTACTGGGGCTGGGTGGCTACACCTTC. Protein sequence: CASSLLGLGGYTF.

This clonotype is a singleton in its sample. The gene calls are TRBV7-9 and TRBJ2-5; 7 bases agree with TRBD1. Losses at the gene ends were 0 bases for V and 1 base for J; bases not matched to a gene: 2. Per germline, CDR1 SEHNR and CDR2 FQNEAQ (reference sequence). CDR3 size: 15 residues. The CDR3, as DNA: TGTGCCAGCAGCTTAGCGGCAGGGGGCCAAGAGACCCAGTACTTC. As protein: CASSLAAGGQETQYF. The variable domain in full, completed from reference TRBV7-9 and TRBJ2-5, reads DTGVSQNPRHKITKRGQNVTFRCDPISEHNRLYWYRQTLGQGPEFLTYFQNEAQLEKSRLLSDRFSAERPKGSFSTLEIQRTEQGDSAMYLCASSLAAGGQETQYFGPGTRLLVL.

Only a few counts were recorded for this clonotype. V gene TRBV4-2 combines with J gene TRBJ1-6; D unresolved. V lost 2 bases, J lost 2 bases, and 7 bases lay in between. Germline values: CDR1 LGHNA, CDR2 YNFKEQ. This CDR3 spans 15 amino acids. CDR3 nucleotide sequence: TGTGCCAGCAGCCAACAACAGACCTATAATTCACCCCTCCACTTT. This sequence encodes CASSQQQTYNSPLHF.

The chain links TRBV7-9 to TRBJ1-5, with D tentatively TRBD1 (6 bases). Looked up from germline, CDR1 is SEHNR and CDR2 is FQNEAQ (reference sequence). This CDR3 has 13 amino acids. With 3 bases removed from V and 7 bases from J, the gap between germline ends came to 10 bases. This CDR3 is CASSFAGEQPQHF. CDR3 DNA sequence: TGTGCCAGCAGCTTCGCAGGGGAACAGCCCCAGCATTTT.

CDR3 bases: TGTGCCACCAGTGACCGGGACTTTTACAATGAGCAGTTCTTC. It encodes CATSDRDFYNEQFF. The V call is TRBV24-1, the J call TRBJ2-1; D is perhaps TRBD2 (6 bases). The CDR3 is 14 amino acids. Germline V gene lookup returns CDR1 KGHDR and CDR2 SFDVKD. V gave up 4 bases and J gave up 4 bases, with 10 bases separating them.

Of note for this clonotype: This may be a read error: a much more frequent sequence differs by one nucleotide. This chain joins TRBV30 and TRBJ2-7; weak D call: TRBD2 (5 bases). The length of the CDR3 is 15 residues. V gave up 2 bases and J gave up 2 bases, with 16 bases separating them. In germline, CDR1 is GTSNPN, CDR2 SVGIG (reference sequence). The CDR3 DNA reads TGTGCCTGGAGTCGGTCTAGCAGGAGGCCCTACGAGCAGTACTTC. Its protein product is CAWSRSSRRPYEQYF.

In its sample, this clonotype was seen a few times. This rearrangement joins TRBV19 to TRBJ1-2; tentatively, D is TRBD1 (5 bases). Trimming removed 6 bases from V and 0 bases from J, with 11 bases in between. There are 14 residues in the CDR3. Germline V gene data show CDR1 as LNHDA and CDR2 as SQIVND (reference sequence). The CDR3 DNA reads as TGTGCCAGTAGCAAGGGGCCAGCTAACTATGGCTACACCTTC. As protein: CASSKGPANYGYTF.

This clonotype was recorded at least ten times. This chain uses TRBV29-1 with TRBJ2-7, with 7 bases matching TRBD2. Per the germline V gene, CDR1 is SQVTM and CDR2 is ANQGSEA. The J segment lost 3 bases and the V segment lost 6 bases, leaving 5 bases of the junction unmatched. The CDR3 is 12 residues long. CDR3 loop: CSVPGGGYEQYF. Here the CDR3 DNA reads TGCAGCGTCCCGGGCGGGGGCTACGAGCAGTACTTC.

The chain is built from TRBV2 and TRBJ2-4; 10 nucleotides agree with TRBD2. Germline lookup yields CDR1 SNHLY and CDR2 FYNNEI. V shed 3 bases, J shed 6 bases, and the junction held 2 bases outside the gene matches. The CDR3 has 14 amino acids. The CDR3 reads CASSEGLARNIQYF. In DNA, the CDR3 is TGTGCCAGCAGTGAGGGACTAGCGAGAAACATTCAGTACTTC.

There are many counts of this clonotype. The chain uses TRBV3-1 and TRBJ2-7; D is undetermined. The CDR3 sequence is 13 residues long. The germline CDR1 and CDR2 sequences are LGHDT and YNNKEL (reference sequence). V lost 5 bases, J lost 2 bases, and 10 bases lay in between. The CDR3 is CASSKPITYEQYF. For the CDR3, the DNA is TGTGCCAGCAGCAAACCAATTACCTACGAGCAGTACTTC.

This clonotype was counted many times. J is TRBJ1-5 and V is TRBV24-1, with D unclear. V was cut by 6 bases and J by 0 bases, with 8 bases left in between. CDR3 length equals 14 residues. From germline, CDR1 is KGHDR and CDR2 SFDVKD. CDR3 protein: CATSSGYSNQPQHF. The CDR3 region has the DNA TGTGCCACCAGTAGCGGATATAGCAATCAGCCCCAGCATTTT.

At least ten counts were recorded for this clonotype. The chain combines TRBV2 with TRBJ1-2; a weak D match, TRBD1 (6 bases). CDR3 length: 13 amino acids. Between the trimmed V and J ends, which lost 6 bases and 4 bases, there was a span of 12 bases. From germline, CDR1 is SNHLY and CDR2 FYNNEI. The DNA for the CDR3 is TGTGCCAGCAGACCACAGGGAGCCTATGGCTACACCTTC. This translates into CASRPQGAYGYTF.

This clonotype was counted ten times or more. The chain combines TRBV30 with TRBJ1-1, with 9 bases matching TRBD1. The CDR3 is made up of 13 amino acids. Germline V gives CDR1 GTSNPN, CDR2 SVGIG (reference sequence). Trimming took 4 bases from V and 5 from J; bases not matched to a gene: 5. The CDR3, as DNA: TGTGCCTGGACAACAGGGGGCTGGACTGAAGCTTTCTTT. Amino acid sequence: CAWTTGGWTEAFF.